The clone carrying this TCR beta chain was seen a few times. Its antigen is unknown. The record originates from a study of a mutant IDH1 vaccine in newly diagnosed glioma. Time point here: week 23, last vaccination. The study gave 300 ug of mutant IDH1 20-mer peptide per vaccine dose, with topical imiquimod. TCRdb's copy holds only in-frame clones and misses some; the assay was immunoSEQ multiplex PCR. The sample has approximately 60,000 clones, about 88% seen once; the top ten hold approximately 3.8%. The TCR was taken from a man in his thirties or forties with glioma. The starting material was PBMCs, obtained from a glioma patient whose treatment included an IDH1 peptide vaccine.

CDR3 residues: CASSLTANSPLHF. The CDR3 DNA is TGTGCCAGCAGCTTAACAGCCAATTCACCCCTCCACTTT. This chain uses TRBV11-2 with TRBJ1-6; D gene uncertain. CDR3 length: 13 amino acids. CDR1 SGHAT and CDR2 FQNNGV come from the germline V gene. Trimming left V 2 bases short and J 7 bases short, with 6 bases between.